Listed here are 4 T cell receptor beta chains from one sample, sequenced in a study of CD8 T cells in Susac syndrome. RNA totalling roughly 0.5 to 1 ug underwent reverse transcription with random hexamers. MiXCR, run by TCRdb on the immunoSEQ multiplex PCR reads, gives a single entry per CDR3 protein. Here the sample spans 200,000 to 250,000 distinct CDR3 sequences, about 93% being singletons. The sequenced sample consisted of CD4+ T cells from PBMCs. The receptors here all came from a human donor with multiple sclerosis.

This rearrangement joins TRBV19 to TRBJ2-2; 8 bases map to TRBD2. The CDR3 contains 14 residues. The germline V gene has CDR1 LNHDA and CDR2 SQIVND (reference sequence). The V and J ends lost 9 bases and 3 bases, in that order; junction bases with no gene match: 6. For the CDR3, the DNA is TGTGCCAGCCGGGGGGGCGTGTACACCGGGGAGCTGTTTTTT. Its translation is CASRGGVYTGELFF.

CDR3 nucleotides: TGTGCCAGCATGAGAAGCATAAGCAATCAGCCCCAGCATTTT. This codes for CASMRSISNQPQHF. V is TRBV6-1 and J is TRBJ1-5; D not certain. CDR1 is MNHNS, CDR2 SASEGT, per germline. This CDR3 spans 14 amino acids. V was clipped by 7 bases and J by 1 base, with 11 bases between them.

This chain connects TRBV29-1 to TRBJ1-2, with D perhaps matching TRBD1 (6 bases). Germline CDR1 SQVTM, CDR2 ANQGSEA. The CDR3 runs to 12 residues. Trimming shortened V by 7 bases and J by 4 bases, and 13 bases separated the two germline ends. The CDR3 bases are TGCAGCGCCTCAGGGGAAGTCTATGGCTACACCTTC. Encoded protein: CSASGEVYGYTF.

This clonotype was observed once. The J gene is TRBJ2-4, the V gene TRBV5-1, with a tentative D call TRBD2 (7 bases). Germline V gives CDR1 SGHRS, CDR2 YFSETQ. This CDR3 spans 17 amino acids. Trimming cost V 0 bases and J 2 bases, with 15 bases left between them. CDR3 loop: CASSLVGGRLPKNIQYF. The CDR3 DNA is TGCGCCAGCAGCTTGGTCGGGGGGCGTCTTCCCAAAAACATTCAGTACTTC.